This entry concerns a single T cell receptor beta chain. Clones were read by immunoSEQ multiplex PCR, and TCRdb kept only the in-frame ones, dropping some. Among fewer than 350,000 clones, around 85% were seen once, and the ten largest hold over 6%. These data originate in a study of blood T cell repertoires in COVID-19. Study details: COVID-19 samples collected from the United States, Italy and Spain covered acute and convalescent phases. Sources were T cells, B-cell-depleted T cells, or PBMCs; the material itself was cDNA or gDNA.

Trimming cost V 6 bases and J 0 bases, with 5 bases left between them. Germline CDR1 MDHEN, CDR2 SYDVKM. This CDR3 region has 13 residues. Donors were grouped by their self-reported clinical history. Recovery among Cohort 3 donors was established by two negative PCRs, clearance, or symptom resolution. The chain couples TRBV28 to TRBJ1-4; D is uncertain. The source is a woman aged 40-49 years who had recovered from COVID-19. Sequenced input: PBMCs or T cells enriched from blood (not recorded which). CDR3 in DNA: TGTGCCAGCAGCGTTGCAACTAATGAAAAACTGTTTTTT. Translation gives CASSVATNEKLFF.